The next 26 T cell receptor beta chains were all read from a single sample in a study of cytomegalovirus exposure and HLA in healthy donors. It was with 60 Vbeta and 13 Jbeta primers that the PCR ran. The method was immunoSEQ multiplex PCR; TCRdb's version includes in-frame clones alone and lacks a portion of them. This sample has about 120,000 clones; 82% occur once, and the top ten carry around 1.5%. What was sequenced was PBMCs. Source of these receptors: a woman aged 18 to 35 in good health and CMV-seronegative.

The chain has TRBV11-2 and TRBJ2-7, with TRBD1 matching over 7 bases. This CDR3 contains 13 residues. The germline V gene encodes CDR1 SGHAT and CDR2 FQNNGV. The CDR3 loop reads CSSRWTGGREQYF. The CDR3 nucleotides are TGTTCCTCTCGCTGGACAGGCGGTCGGGAGCAGTACTTC.

This chain links TRBV6-5 with TRBJ1-2; 7 bases agree with TRBD1. Losses at the gene ends were 5 bases for V and 4 bases for J; bases not matched to a gene: 10. Germline V lookup: CDR1 MNHEY, CDR2 SVGAGI. The CDR3 is made up of 15 amino acids. CDR3 DNA sequence: TGTGCCAGCAGTGGTTCGGGACAGAAAGTCTATGGCTACACCTTC. This encodes CASSGSGQKVYGYTF.

V is TRBV11-2 and J is TRBJ2-5, with a tentative D call TRBD1 (7 bases). The germline gives CDR1 SGHAT, CDR2 FQNNGV. The CDR3 loop spans 15 amino acids. V lost 5 bases, J lost 5 bases, and 18 bases lay in between. This CDR3 is CASSTRDSSWETQYF. CDR3 bases: TGTGCCAGCAGCACGCGGGACAGTTCTTGGGAGACCCAGTACTTC.

The rearrangement links TRBV15 to TRBJ1-2; D unclear. V was shortened by 0 bases and J by 4 bases, with 15 bases between the two germline ends. This CDR3 comprises 16 residues. The V gene's germline CDR1 is LNHNV and CDR2 YYDKDF (reference sequence). The CDR3 DNA sequence: TGTGCCACCAGCAGAGAAATAAGCTATAACGTCTATGGCTACACCTTC. Encoded protein: CATSREISYNVYGYTF.

This clone has only one observation. The CDR3 sequence: CASSIRQGADTEAFF. Here the CDR3 DNA reads TGTGCCAGTAGTATAAGGCAGGGGGCCGACACTGAAGCTTTCTTT. The rearrangement joins TRBV19 to TRBJ1-1; TRBD1 matches 8 bases. With 2 bases clipped from V and 3 bases from J, the junction kept 5 bases outside the gene matches. The CDR3 spans 15 residues. The V gene's germline CDR1 is LNHDA and CDR2 SQIVND (reference sequence).

This chain links TRBV28 with TRBJ1-1; 7 nucleotides match TRBD1. Germline V lookup: CDR1 MDHEN, CDR2 SYDVKM. This CDR3 comprises 15 residues. V lost 2 bases and J lost 1; bases outside the gene matches: 4. The CDR3 DNA sequence: TGTGCCAGCAGTTTACAGGGGGTCGGGAACACTGAAGCTTTCTTT. It yields the protein CASSLQGVGNTEAFF.

The chain couples TRBV5-4 to TRBJ2-4; TRBD2 matches 8 bases. From germline, CDR1 is SGHNT and CDR2 YYREEE (reference sequence). The V gene end was trimmed by 3 bases and the J gene end by 12 bases; junction bases not matched to a gene: 17. This CDR3 is built from 16 residues. Here the CDR3 DNA reads TGTGCCAGCAGCTCTGGAGCGGGGACCCGGGGGGGCAGTCAGTACTTC. Translating gives CASSSGAGTRGGSQYF. The full variable domain, its missing parts supplied by reference TRBV5-4 and TRBJ2-4, is ETGVTQSPTHLIKTRGQQVTLRCSSQSGHNTVSWYQQALGQGPQFIFQYYREEENGRGNFPPRFSGLQFPNYSSELNVNALELDDSALYLCASSSGAGTRGGSQYFGAGTRLSVL.

This clone has a single count. The chain joins TRBV4-3 to TRBJ1-1; 7 positions match TRBD1. V lost 2 bases to trimming and J lost 8 bases; unmatched junction nucleotides: 8. Germline V gene data show CDR1 as LGHNA and CDR2 as YSLEER. This CDR3 comprises 14 residues. The DNA for the CDR3 is TGCGCCAGCAGCCAATACGGCGAGGGACAGGAAGCTTTCTTT. This gives the protein CASSQYGEGQEAFF.

The rearrangement uses TRBV12-5 and TRBJ2-3, with D hard to call. In germline, CDR1 is LGHNT, CDR2 FRNRAP. The CDR3 covers 11 residues. V lost 9 bases and J 0 bases, leaving 4 bases between the germline ends. The CDR3 reads CASSSTDTQYF. CDR3 DNA sequence: TGTGCTAGCAGTAGCACAGATACGCAGTATTTT.

Only a few counts were recorded for this clone. The V call is TRBV29-1, the J call TRBJ2-3, with D possibly TRBD1 on 6 matching bases. CDR3 length: 13 residues. Deletions cut 7 bases from V and 4 bases from J, with 15 bases between. CDR1 and CDR2 from the germline V gene are SQVTM and ANQGSEA. The CDR3 bases are TGCAGCGGGTCTGTTGGGGGCGCAGATACGCAGTATTTT. Encoded protein: CSGSVGGADTQYF.

This sequence joins TRBV5-8 and TRBJ1-4, with 10 bases fitting TRBD1. Germline V gives CDR1 SGHTS, CDR2 YDEGEE. The CDR3 covers 17 residues. V gave up 0 bases and J gave up 3 bases; unmatched junction bases: 5. CDR3: CASSLARTGGPNEKLFF. As DNA, the CDR3 is TGTGCCAGCAGCTTGGCCAGGACAGGGGGTCCTAATGAAAAACTGTTTTTT.

The chain combines TRBV19 with TRBJ2-7; 8 bases map to TRBD1. V was pared by 5 bases and J by 5 bases, with 11 bases of the junction left unmatched. This CDR3 comprises 15 residues. Germline V gene sequence: CDR1 LNHDA, CDR2 SQIVND (reference sequence). Here the CDR3 DNA reads TGTGCCAGTAGTCCCCAAAGGACAGGGCGGAACGAGCAGTACTTC. This codes for CASSPQRTGRNEQYF.

This clone was seen once. The rearrangement links TRBV7-8 to TRBJ2-5; 13 nucleotides line up with TRBD2. This CDR3 has 17 residues. Germline V gene sequence: CDR1 SGHVS, CDR2 FQNEAQ. V shed 2 bases and J 1 base; nucleotides not matched to a gene: 4. CDR3 bases: TGTGCCAGCAGCTTATACCGGACTAGCGGGGGCCAAGAGACCCAGTACTTC. It is translated as CASSLYRTSGGQETQYF.

The gene calls are TRBV5-4 and TRBJ1-5; D ambiguous. V gave up 4 bases and J gave up 3 bases, with 11 bases separating them. CDR3 length equals 14 residues. CDR1 is SGHNT and CDR2 is YYREEE in the germline V gene (reference sequence). CDR3 protein: CASSLDGYNQPQHF. CDR3 nucleotide sequence: TGTGCCAGCAGCCTGGACGGGTACAATCAGCCCCAGCATTTT.

The rearrangement links TRBV4-2 to TRBJ1-2; a possible D gene is TRBD1 (5 bases). The V and J ends lost 0 bases and 6 bases respectively, with 14 bases between them. This CDR3 comprises 15 residues. Germline lookup yields CDR1 LGHNA and CDR2 YNFKEQ. CDR3 loop: CASSQDLARVDGYTF. In DNA form, the CDR3 reads TGTGCCAGCAGCCAAGATTTGGCCAGGGTGGATGGCTACACCTTC.

This chain connects TRBV19 to TRBJ1-5; tentative D call: TRBD1 (6 bases). The ends were cut back, 8 bases at V and 0 bases at J, with 11 bases in the middle. This CDR3 is built from 14 residues. CDR1 and CDR2 (germline): LNHDA, SQIVND (reference sequence). CDR3 protein: CASDTGTSNQPQHF. CDR3 nucleotides: TGTGCCAGTGATACAGGGACTAGCAATCAGCCCCAGCATTTT.

This clone was found once. The V gene is TRBV27, the J gene TRBJ2-6, with TRBD1 as a possible D gene (5 bases). V lost 9 bases to trimming and J lost 0 bases, with 9 bases between them. Germline CDR1 and CDR2: MNHEY and SMNVEV (reference sequence). The CDR3 has 14 residues. CDR3: CASQTVSGANVLTF. The CDR3, as DNA: TGTGCCAGTCAGACAGTCTCTGGGGCCAACGTCCTGACTTTC.

This clone was seen a few times. CDR3 coding DNA: TGTGCCAGCAGAGAAGGGGGTCGGACCGGGGAGCTGTTTTTT. This encodes CASREGGRTGELFF. The chain carries TRBV28 and TRBJ2-2; D may be TRBD1 (6 bases). The CDR3 is 14 amino acids. Germline-derived CDR1 and CDR2 are MDHEN and SYDVKM. V lost 6 bases, J lost 5 bases, and 13 bases lay in between.

The chain recombines TRBV6-5 with TRBJ1-2, with D maybe TRBD1 (6 bases). The CDR3 runs 12 residues. V lost 7 bases and J 6 bases, leaving 12 bases between the germline ends. The germline V gene encodes CDR1 MNHEY and CDR2 SVGAGI. The CDR3 DNA reads TGTGCCAGCACTTCGCAGGGGAATGGCTACACCTTC. Its protein product is CASTSQGNGYTF.

This chain links TRBV6-1 with TRBJ1-1, with 9 nucleotides matching TRBD1. Germline V gene lookup returns CDR1 MNHNS and CDR2 SASEGT. Trimming cost V 0 bases and J 3 bases; bases outside gene matches: 8. The CDR3 has 17 residues. DNA of the CDR3: TGTGCCAGCAGTGAAGCGGGGACAGGGAGTCATTACACTGAAGCTTTCTTT. Its translation: CASSEAGTGSHYTEAFF.

This clone was seen a single time. The J gene is TRBJ2-2, the V gene TRBV19, with TRBD1 identical over 10 bases. Germline assignment: CDR1 LNHDA and CDR2 SQIVND (reference sequence). V dropped 5 bases and J dropped 7; count of bases not matched to a gene: 7. The CDR3 has 15 residues. CDR3: CASSRTGGYGGELFF. CDR3 DNA: TGTGCCAGTAGTCGGACAGGGGGGTATGGCGGGGAGCTGTTTTTT. The whole variable domain, filled in from reference TRBV19 and TRBJ2-2, reads DGGITQSPKYLFRKEGQNVTLSCEQNLNHDAMYWYRQDPGQGLRLIYYSQIVNDFQKGDIAEGYSVSREKKESFPLTVTSAQKNPTAFYLCASSRTGGYGGELFFGEGSRLTVL.

The V gene is TRBV25-1, the J gene TRBJ2-1; TRBD2 matches 8 bases. Germline CDR1 and CDR2: MGHDK and SYGVNS. V dropped 7 bases and J dropped 9; count of bases not matched to a gene: 14. The CDR3 loop spans 15 amino acids. The CDR3 spells CASTPDAGGQGEQFF. CDR3 DNA: TGTGCCAGCACCCCTGATGCGGGAGGTCAAGGTGAGCAGTTCTTC.

The rearrangement joins TRBV11-2 to TRBJ1-1; the D gene is possibly TRBD1 (6 bases). The germline V gene has CDR1 SGHAT and CDR2 FQNNGV. The CDR3 extends over 14 amino acids. With 3 bases removed from V and 1 base from J, the gap between germline ends came to 9 bases. CDR3 sequence reads: CASSFRDTNTEAFF. CDR3 nucleotides: TGTGCCAGCAGCTTTAGGGACACGAACACTGAAGCTTTCTTT.

CDR3 amino acids: CASSPSTEAFF. For the CDR3, the DNA is TGTGCCAGCAGCCCCTCCACTGAAGCTTTCTTT. The chain combines TRBV16 with TRBJ1-1; D not certain. The V gene's germline CDR1 is KGHSY and CDR2 FQNENV. This CDR3 region has 11 residues. V was cut by 4 bases and J by 4 bases, with 4 bases left in between.

The chain recombines TRBV6-1 with TRBJ1-6; D unclear. Germline V lookup: CDR1 MNHNS, CDR2 SASEGT. The CDR3 length is 13 residues. The ends were cut back, 2 bases at V and 9 bases at J, with 8 bases in the middle. CDR3 in amino acids: CASSEQSGSPLHF. CDR3 DNA: TGTGCCAGCAGTGAACAGAGCGGTTCACCCCTCCACTTT.

This clone showed up just a few times. This rearrangement joins TRBV2 to TRBJ2-3, with 10 bases aligning to TRBD2. Trimming cost V 2 bases and J 6 bases; bases outside gene matches: 5. CDR1 SNHLY and CDR2 FYNNEI come from the germline V gene. This CDR3 contains 15 residues. This CDR3 reads CASSELAGAGDTQYF. As DNA, the CDR3 is TGTGCCAGCAGTGAACTAGCGGGGGCGGGTGATACGCAGTATTTT.